The present T cell receptor beta chain was sequenced within a study of control samples from healthy donors and cancer patients. CDR1 and CDR2 (germline): SNHLY, FYNNEI. This CDR3 region has 13 residues. V shed 11 bases, J shed 3 bases, and the junction held 8 bases outside the gene matches. This clone appeared a few times. Sequencing was performed with immunoSEQ multiplex PCR; in TCRdb, only in-frame clones are kept and a portion is missing. Of about 120,000 clones listed, 80% to 90% are singletons. V and J are TRBV2 and TRBJ2-7, with 9 positions matching TRBD1. The sequence came from a woman aged 50 to 65 with colorectal cancer. The specimen was PBMCs. The CDR3 region has the DNA TGTGCCGCAAGGACAGGGGAGAGCTACGAGCAGTACTTC. This codes for CAARTGESYEQYF.